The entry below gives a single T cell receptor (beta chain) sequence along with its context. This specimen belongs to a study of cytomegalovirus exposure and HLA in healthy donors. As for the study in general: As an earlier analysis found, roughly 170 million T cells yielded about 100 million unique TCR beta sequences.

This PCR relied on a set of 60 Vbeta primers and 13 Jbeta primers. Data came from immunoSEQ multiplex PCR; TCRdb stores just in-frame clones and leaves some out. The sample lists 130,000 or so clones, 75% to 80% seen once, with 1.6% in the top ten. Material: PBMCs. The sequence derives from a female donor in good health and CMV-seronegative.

CDR3 bases: TGTGCCAGCAGTGATAGCGGGGGGGCTTACAATGAGCAGTTCTTC. Translation gives CASSDSGGAYNEQFF. This sequence joins TRBV6-4 and TRBJ2-1; 11 bases fit TRBD2. CDR3 length equals 15 residues. V trimming: 3 bases; J trimming: 4 bases; junction bases outside the gene matches: 2. Germline assignment: CDR1 MRHNA and CDR2 SNTAGT.